These 13 T cell receptor beta chains share one sample of origin, sequenced in a study of siplizumab effects on memory and regulatory T cells. The data were produced by immunoSEQ multiplex PCR, yet TCRdb's version contains in-frame clones alone and is incomplete. In the table there are around 87,000 clones, more than 80% of which are singletons. Sequencing input: CD4+ T cells sorted from blood. These receptors were collected from a human donor in good health.

The chain employs TRBV30 and TRBJ2-7; D is uncertain. With 3 bases removed from V and 6 bases from J, the gap between germline ends came to 9 bases. Germline values: CDR1 GTSNPN, CDR2 SVGIG (reference sequence). The CDR3 length is 11 residues. CDR3 residues: CAWSLALEQYF. CDR3 bases: TGTGCCTGGAGCCTCGCCCTCGAGCAGTACTTC.

The chain recombines TRBV9 with TRBJ1-1; D remains ambiguous. Trimming left V 1 base short and J 0 bases short, with 7 bases between. Germline CDR1 is SGDLS and CDR2 is YYNGEE. The CDR3 runs to 14 residues. The CDR3 bases are TGTGCCAGCAGCGTATCCACAGTGAACACTGAAGCTTTCTTT. It specifies CASSVSTVNTEAFF.

This clone occurred once. The chain combines TRBV21-1 with TRBJ2-5; the table's TRBD2 call for D was not verified on the DNA. TRBV21-1 is a pseudogene locus. The CDR3 sequence is 20 residues long. The CDR3 region is CASSERVAGGLAGAQGTQYF. CDR3 in DNA: TGTGCCAGCAGCGAACGGGTGGCGGGCGGACTAGCGGGAGCCCAGGGGACCCAGTACTTC.

This rearrangement joins TRBV28 to TRBJ1-2, with D perhaps TRBD1 (6 bases). Germline V gene data show CDR1 as MDHEN and CDR2 as SYDVKM. V was trimmed by 6 bases and J by 4 bases, leaving 15 bases between them. CDR3 size: 14 residues. The CDR3 protein is CASRGAGVSYGYTF. In DNA, the CDR3 is TGTGCCAGCAGGGGGGCGGGCGTGAGCTATGGCTACACCTTC.

The V call is TRBV6-1, the J call TRBJ2-7; D unresolved. The CDR3 spans 12 residues. CDR1 is MNHNS and CDR2 is SASEGT in the germline V gene. V gave up 8 bases and J gave up 2 bases, with 10 bases separating them. The CDR3 here is CASCRNTYEQYF. The DNA of the CDR3 is TGTGCCAGCTGTCGGAACACCTACGAGCAGTACTTC.

The chain joins TRBV4-2 to TRBJ2-5; 12 bases are a match to TRBD2. The CDR3 covers 19 residues. V shed 1 base, J shed 1 base, and the junction held 10 bases outside the gene matches. CDR1 LGHNA and CDR2 YNFKEQ come from the germline V gene. CDR3 amino acids: CASSQGTSGNQGGQETQYF. The CDR3 DNA reads as TGTGCCAGCAGCCAAGGGACTAGCGGGAATCAGGGGGGCCAAGAGACCCAGTACTTC.

The chain has TRBV6-5 and TRBJ2-3; the D gene is possibly TRBD2 (6 bases). The germline gives CDR1 MNHEY, CDR2 SVGAGI. The CDR3 runs to 15 residues. V was trimmed by 5 bases and J by 5 bases, leaving 17 bases between them. The CDR3 DNA reads as TGTGCCAGCAGTCCTCACGGAGGGGTGGGAGATACGCAGTATTTT. It is translated as CASSPHGGVGDTQYF.

The chain joins TRBV7-2 to TRBJ2-5; D is ambiguous. Per germline, CDR1 SGHTA and CDR2 FQGNSA. V dropped 6 bases and J dropped 5 bases, with 16 bases sitting between them. The CDR3 is made up of 14 amino acids. The CDR3 nucleotides read TGTGCCAGCAGTTCCTCGCGGATATTGGAGACCCAGTACTTC. Translation: CASSSSRILETQYF.

The chain has TRBV29-1 and TRBJ2-7; 10 nucleotides align to TRBD1. Germline CDR1 is SQVTM and CDR2 is ANQGSEA. Trimming removed 4 bases from V and 3 bases from J; junction bases left unmatched: 9. The CDR3 length is 15 residues. As DNA, the CDR3 is TGCAGCGTTGGACGTCCCGGGACAGGGGTCTACGAGCAGTACTTC. This encodes CSVGRPGTGVYEQYF.

This rearrangement joins TRBV6-5 to TRBJ2-7, with D perhaps given as TRBD1 or TRBD2 (5 bases each). Germline CDR1 reads MNHEY; CDR2 reads SVGAGI. The CDR3 has 12 residues. V gave up 6 bases and J gave up 2 bases, with 8 bases separating them. The CDR3 reads CASRRGTYEQYF. CDR3 sequence (DNA): TGTGCCAGCAGGAGGGGTACCTACGAGCAGTACTTC.

V and J are TRBV2 and TRBJ2-1; D perhaps matches TRBD2 (6 bases). The CDR3 is 13 residues long. V lost 6 bases and J lost 8, with 14 bases in between. The germline V gene has CDR1 SNHLY and CDR2 FYNNEI. The CDR3 loop reads CASRSLPGDEQFF. In DNA form, the CDR3 reads TGTGCCAGCAGATCCCTTCCGGGGGATGAGCAGTTCTTC.

The chain uses TRBV11-2 and TRBJ2-1, with TRBD2 matching over 8 bases. CDR3 size: 17 residues. Germline V lookup: CDR1 SGHAT, CDR2 FQNNGV. With V trimmed by 0 bases and J by 3 bases, 7 bases remained unmatched. This chain's CDR3 is CASSLDLGLAIYNEQFF. Written as DNA, the CDR3 is TGTGCCAGCAGCTTAGATCTTGGACTAGCAATCTACAATGAGCAGTTCTTC.

The chain carries TRBV7-9 and TRBJ2-7, with a weak D call TRBD2 (5 bases). The CDR3 totals 14 residues. Looked up from germline, CDR1 is SEHNR and CDR2 is FQNEAQ (reference sequence). V was shortened by 2 bases and J by 5 bases, with 13 bases between the two germline ends. This CDR3 reads CASSLMGSPDEQYF. The CDR3 nucleotides read TGTGCCAGCAGCTTAATGGGGAGTCCGGACGAGCAGTACTTC. Using reference TRBV7-9 and TRBJ2-7 for the parts outside the CDR3, the full variable domain is DTGVSQNPRHKITKRGQNVTFRCDPISEHNRLYWYRQTLGQGPEFLTYFQNEAQLEKSRLLSDRFSAERPKGSFSTLEIQRTEQGDSAMYLCASSLMGSPDEQYFGPGTRLTVT.